This TCR beta chain was sequenced in a study of cytomegalovirus exposure and HLA in healthy donors. The primer mix had 60 Vbeta and 13 Jbeta primers. Produced via immunoSEQ multiplex PCR; TCRdb's table is partial and in-frame only. The table has approximately 180,000 clones, under 90% seen once. V was clipped by 1 base and J by 3 bases; unmatched bases: 7. Germline V CDR1 and CDR2: SGHRS, YFSETQ. The CDR3 length is 18 residues. The chain uses TRBV5-1 and TRBJ2-3; 14 bases agree with TRBD2. This receptor was obtained from a man aged 25-45 years in good health and CMV-seropositive. Source material: PBMCs. The chain's CDR3 is CASSLMGLAGVGTDTQYF. CDR3 nucleotide sequence: TGCGCCAGCAGCTTGATGGGACTAGCGGGAGTAGGGACAGATACGCAGTATTTT. Together with reference TRBV5-1 and TRBJ2-3, the CDR3 gives the full variable domain: KAGVTQTPRYLIKTRGQQVTLSCSPISGHRSVSWYQQTPGQGLQFLFEYFSETQRNKGNFPGRFSGRQFSNSRSEMNVSTLELGDSALYLCASSLMGLAGVGTDTQYFGPGTRLTVL.